This T cell receptor beta chain came from a study of blood T cell repertoires in COVID-19. J was trimmed by 3 bases and V by 3 bases; bases with no gene match: 1. CDR3 length equals 15 residues. The germline V gene encodes CDR1 MNHEY and CDR2 SVGAGI. Patients at the Seattle site were enrolled during active infection and followed longitudinally. The method was immunoSEQ multiplex PCR; TCRdb's version includes in-frame clones alone and lacks a portion of them. This sample has roughly 200,000 clones, with 80% to 85% found just once. The rearrangement links TRBV6-5 to TRBJ2-2, with 10 positions matching TRBD2. This TCR was recovered from a woman aged 80 or over with COVID-19, enrolled during active disease. Source material: peripheral blood. The CDR3 DNA reads TGTGCCAGCAGTTATAGCGGGGGGCACACCGGGGAGCTGTTTTTT. This encodes CASSYSGGHTGELFF.